These 31 T cell receptor beta chains originate from one sample sequenced in a study of naive and memory T cell subsets. The beta constant-region primer was an equimolar mix of two oligonucleotides covering TRBC1 and TRBC2. TCRdb processed the UMI-ligation and nested PCR reads anew with MiXCR; each CDR3 protein has one entry. Among around 160,000 distinct CDR3 sequences listed, around 15% were seen once. The specimen was naive CD4+ T cells from blood. The receptors stem from a human donor in good health.

This clonotype was seen a handful of times. The V call is TRBV9, the J call TRBJ2-3, with D maybe TRBD2 (5 bases). V lost 3 bases and J 1 base, leaving 12 bases between the germline ends. From germline, CDR1 is SGDLS and CDR2 YYNGEE. The CDR3 sequence is 15 residues long. The CDR3 coding sequence is TGTGCCAGCAGCGCCGCCCCGCGGGGCACAGATACGCAGTATTTT. This gives the protein CASSAAPRGTDTQYF. The full variable domain, with the rest looked up from reference TRBV9 and TRBJ2-3, is DSGVTQTPKHLITATGQRVTLRCSPRSGDLSVYWYQQSLDQGLQFLIQYYNGEERAKGNILERFSAQQFPDLHSELNLSSLELGDSALYFCASSAAPRGTDTQYFGPGTRLTVL.

The V gene is TRBV10-3, the J gene TRBJ2-1; no clear D. Germline V gives CDR1 ENHRY, CDR2 SYGVKD. The CDR3 extends over 16 amino acids. Trimming pared 0 bases from V and 3 bases from J, leaving 12 bases between. The CDR3 sequence: CAISESSGEFYNEQFF. The DNA of the CDR3 is TGTGCCATCAGTGAGTCGTCAGGTGAGTTCTACAATGAGCAGTTCTTC.

In this sample, this clonotype turned up a few times. The rearrangement uses TRBV20-1 and TRBJ2-1; 7 bases line up with TRBD2. Losses at the gene ends were 6 bases for V and 14 bases for J; bases not matched to a gene: 25. The CDR3 is made up of 16 amino acids. Germline V CDR1 and CDR2: DFQATT, SNEGSKA (reference sequence). The chain's CDR3 is CSATADPGLPSRGEFF. In nucleotides, the CDR3 is TGCAGTGCCACCGCCGACCCGGGACTACCCTCTCGGGGGGAGTTCTTC.

This clonotype has at least ten counts. The chain employs TRBV29-1 and TRBJ2-7; TRBD2 might be the D (5 bases). The V and J ends lost 7 bases and 6 bases respectively, with 13 bases between them. This CDR3 region has 11 residues. From germline, CDR1 is SQVTM and CDR2 ANQGSEA. CDR3 protein: CSARTAIEQYF. The CDR3 nucleotides read TGCAGCGCCAGGACTGCTATCGAGCAGTACTTC.

This clonotype was detected only a few times. Here the CDR3 DNA reads TGTGCCAGTAATAGCGGGGCCCAAACCTACGAGCAGTACTTC. Protein product: CASNSGAQTYEQYF. V gene TRBV19 combines with J gene TRBJ2-7; the match to TRBD2 covers 8 bases. CDR3 size: 14 residues. Germline V gives CDR1 LNHDA, CDR2 SQIVND (reference sequence). V trimming: 7 bases; J trimming: 2 bases; junction bases outside the gene matches: 7.

The V and J genes are TRBV20-1 and TRBJ1-4; D ambiguous. CDR3 length: 14 residues. The germline V gene encodes CDR1 DFQATT and CDR2 SNEGSKA (reference sequence). V was trimmed by 0 bases and J by 15 bases, leaving 20 bases between them. CDR3 in amino acids: CSARDITVEESLFF. Written as DNA, the CDR3 is TGCAGTGCTAGAGATATCACCGTTGAGGAAAGTTTGTTTTTT.

The rearrangement links TRBV20-1 to TRBJ2-3; TRBD2 matches 10 bases. CDR1 and CDR2 (germline): DFQATT, SNEGSKA (reference sequence). The CDR3 is 17 residues long. Losses at the gene ends were 6 bases for V and 0 bases for J; bases not matched to a gene: 12. The DNA for the CDR3 is TGCAGTGCCGTTGGGTTTCTAGCGGGAGCAAGCACAGATACGCAGTATTTT. This sequence encodes CSAVGFLAGASTDTQYF.

There are a few counts of this clonotype. DNA of the CDR3: TGTGCCAGCAGTTTCTCGGACAGGGGGCAGGAGACCCAGTACTTC. Translating gives CASSFSDRGQETQYF. The chain recombines TRBV28 with TRBJ2-5; 11 nucleotides match TRBD1. With V trimmed by 3 bases and J by 5 bases, 5 bases remained unmatched. The CDR3 loop spans 15 amino acids. Germline V gene data show CDR1 as MDHEN and CDR2 as SYDVKM.

V usage is TRBV28 and J usage is TRBJ2-5; 8 bases line up with TRBD1. The V gene's germline CDR1 is MDHEN and CDR2 SYDVKM. V trimming: 6 bases; J trimming: 3 bases; junction bases outside the gene matches: 3. CDR3 length equals 13 residues. CDR3 sequence: CASSSGQEETQYF. DNA of the CDR3: TGTGCCAGCAGCTCGGGACAGGAAGAGACCCAGTACTTC.

This clonotype was detected a few times. This chain joins TRBV12-3 or TRBV12-4 and TRBJ2-2; D tentatively fits TRBD1 or TRBD2 (6 bases each). The CDR3 has 15 amino acids. V was pared by 7 bases and J by 2 bases, with 14 bases between. CDR3 sequence reads: CASTRGLANTGELFF. CDR3 sequence (DNA): TGTGCCAGCACCCGGGGGCTAGCCAACACCGGGGAGCTGTTTTTT.

This clonotype was seen many times. The rearrangement uses TRBV6-1 and TRBJ1-5, with D maybe TRBD1 (5 bases). The V end was cut by 2 bases, the J end by 11 bases, with 13 bases between. In germline, CDR1 is MNHNS, CDR2 SASEGT. CDR3 length: 13 amino acids. The CDR3 loop is CASSEQGARAQHF. Here the CDR3 DNA reads TGTGCCAGCAGTGAACAGGGAGCTAGGGCCCAGCATTTT.

In the case of this clonotype: This may stem from a read error, because a much larger clone lies one nucleotide away. The gene calls are TRBV6-6 and TRBJ2-3; 11 positions match TRBD2. Germline V gene sequence: CDR1 MNHNY, CDR2 SVGAGI (reference sequence). The CDR3 extends over 15 amino acids. V lost 6 bases to trimming and J lost 1 base; unmatched junction nucleotides: 3. CDR3 in amino acids: CASSRGLAGTDTQYF. The CDR3 bases are TGTGCCAGCAGCCGGGGACTAGCGGGCACAGATACGCAGTATTTT.

The chain uses TRBV18 and TRBJ2-2, with TRBD2 matching 7 bases. Trimming cost V 1 base and J 6 bases; bases outside gene matches: 5. This CDR3 comprises 15 residues. Germline V gene sequence: CDR1 KGHSH, CDR2 LQKENI. This chain's CDR3 is CASSPLAGDAGELFF. The CDR3 DNA reads as TGTGCCAGCTCACCACTTGCGGGAGACGCCGGGGAGCTGTTTTTT.

The chain is built from TRBV6-4 and TRBJ2-2, with 8 bases matching TRBD2. V lost 6 bases and J lost 0; bases outside the gene matches: 3. Germline V gene lookup returns CDR1 MRHNA and CDR2 SNTAGT. CDR3 length: 15 residues. CDR3 in DNA: TGTGCCAGCAGAAGCGGGAGCGCGAACACCGGGGAGCTGTTTTTT. It is translated as CASRSGSANTGELFF.

This clonotype was seen a few times. The genes are TRBV20-1 and TRBJ2-2; 10 nucleotides line up with TRBD2. V was pared by 2 bases and J by 4 bases, with 4 bases of the junction left unmatched. Germline lookup yields CDR1 DFQATT and CDR2 SNEGSKA (reference sequence). This CDR3 comprises 15 residues. The CDR3 reads CSARSLAGVTGELFF. The CDR3 region has the DNA TGCAGTGCTAGAAGTCTAGCGGGAGTCACCGGGGAGCTGTTTTTT.

This chain uses TRBV3-1 with TRBJ2-3; the match to TRBD2 covers 8 bases. The J segment lost 10 bases and the V segment lost 0 bases, leaving 0 bases of the junction unmatched. This CDR3 is 12 amino acids long. From germline, CDR1 is LGHDT and CDR2 YNNKEL (reference sequence). The CDR3 is CASSQDSGAQYF. The DNA of the CDR3 is TGTGCCAGCAGCCAAGATAGCGGGGCGCAGTATTTT.

This clonotype was detected a few times. This chain connects TRBV29-1 to TRBJ2-3, with D uncertain. The CDR3 length is 13 residues. Trimming left V 4 bases short and J 1 base short, with 9 bases between. Looked up from germline, CDR1 is SQVTM and CDR2 is ANQGSEA. CDR3 coding DNA: TGCAGCGTTGGGTACGGCGGCACAGATACGCAGTATTTT. Translation: CSVGYGGTDTQYF.

This sequence joins TRBV15 and TRBJ2-3; perhaps D is TRBD1 or TRBD2 (5 bases each). This CDR3 spans 15 amino acids. The germline gives CDR1 LNHNV, CDR2 YYDKDF (reference sequence). The ends were cut back, 3 bases at V and 3 bases at J, with 13 bases in the middle. The CDR3 DNA reads TGTGCCACCAGCAGGGCTAGGGACGGTACAGATACGCAGTATTTT. Protein product: CATSRARDGTDTQYF.

The rearrangement uses TRBV12-3 or TRBV12-4 and TRBJ2-5; 9 bases match TRBD2. This CDR3 contains 15 residues. The V segment lost 5 bases and the J segment 0 bases; nucleotides outside the gene matches: 4. Written as DNA, the CDR3 is TGTGCCAGCAGTAGGGGACTAGCAGACCAAGAGACCCAGTACTTC. It translates to CASSRGLADQETQYF.

This clonotype has only a few counts. The rearrangement joins TRBV7-3 to TRBJ2-6; D unclear. The ends were cut back, 3 bases at V and 4 bases at J, with 4 bases in the middle. The CDR3 contains 13 residues. CDR1 and CDR2 (germline): SGHTA, FQGTGA. The CDR3 loop reads CASSLPGANVLTF. Written as DNA, the CDR3 is TGTGCCAGCAGCTTGCCCGGGGCCAACGTCCTGACTTTC.

This clonotype was seen more than once but under ten times. The genes are TRBV28 and TRBJ2-7, with a weak D call TRBD1 (5 bases). Per germline, CDR1 MDHEN and CDR2 SYDVKM. Trimming shortened V by 5 bases and J by 5 bases, and 13 bases separated the two germline ends. This CDR3 contains 13 residues. The CDR3 sequence: CASSPQGGHEQYF. Written as DNA, the CDR3 is TGTGCCAGCAGTCCCCAGGGTGGCCACGAGCAGTACTTC.

This clonotype was counted between two and nine times. V and J are TRBV3-1 and TRBJ2-6, with a tentative D call TRBD2 (5 bases). CDR3 length equals 17 residues. The germline V gene has CDR1 LGHDT and CDR2 YNNKEL (reference sequence). The V gene lost 0 bases and the J gene lost 3 bases, with 12 bases spanning the gap. For the CDR3, the DNA is TGTGCCAGCAGCCAAGATTTGAGGGTGCTTGGGGCCAACGTCCTGACTTTC. It is translated as CASSQDLRVLGANVLTF.

V usage is TRBV27 and J usage is TRBJ2-7; the match to TRBD2 covers 8 bases. CDR1 is MNHEY and CDR2 is SMNVEV in the germline V gene (reference sequence). V gave up 7 bases and J gave up 4 bases; unmatched junction bases: 12. The CDR3 is made up of 15 amino acids. CDR3 residues: CASNPKAGGWYEQYF. CDR3 DNA: TGTGCCAGCAACCCGAAGGCGGGAGGTTGGTACGAGCAGTACTTC.

The rearrangement uses TRBV10-3 and TRBJ1-1; no definite D call. The V end was cut by 6 bases, the J end by 4 bases, with 9 bases between. This CDR3 has 12 residues. CDR1 and CDR2 (germline): ENHRY, SYGVKD. The CDR3 loop is CAIRVIGTEAFF. In DNA form, the CDR3 reads TGTGCCATCAGGGTAATAGGCACTGAAGCTTTCTTT.

This clonotype was seen more than once but under ten times. The J gene is TRBJ1-2, the V gene TRBV28, with 7 bases aligning to TRBD1. The CDR3 spans 15 residues. J gave up 7 bases and V 6 bases, and 14 bases lay outside the gene matches. Germline V gives CDR1 MDHEN, CDR2 SYDVKM. The CDR3 nucleotides read TGTGCCAGCAGCCCACATAACAGGGGTTCCTCTGGCTACACCTTC. Its translation is CASSPHNRGSSGYTF.

The chain employs TRBV4-2 and TRBJ1-5; no clear D. The CDR3 sequence is 14 residues long. V gave up 0 bases and J gave up 4 bases, with 7 bases separating them. Germline assignment: CDR1 LGHNA and CDR2 YNFKEQ. This CDR3 reads CASSQDTANQPQHF. The CDR3 DNA reads as TGTGCCAGCAGCCAAGATACAGCAAATCAGCCCCAGCATTTT.

This chain links TRBV6-5 with TRBJ2-2, with 11 bases matching TRBD2. Trimming took 0 bases from V and 6 from J; bases not matched to a gene: 3. The CDR3 spans 16 residues. Germline V gene data show CDR1 as MNHEY and CDR2 as SVGAGI. As DNA, the CDR3 is TGTGCCAGCAGTTACTCTAGCGGGAGGGCCGCCGGGGAGCTGTTTTTT. It encodes CASSYSSGRAAGELFF.

This clonotype was counted a few times. This rearrangement joins TRBV2 to TRBJ2-2; TRBD1 agrees at 7 bases. CDR1 and CDR2 from the germline V gene are SNHLY and FYNNEI. V was pared by 5 bases and J by 2 bases, with 8 bases of the junction left unmatched. The CDR3 is 16 residues long. CDR3 region: CASSIQGTLNTGELFF. The CDR3 nucleotides read TGTGCCAGCAGTATACAGGGGACGTTAAACACCGGGGAGCTGTTTTTT.

The CDR3 is CAGGFQEQFF. The CDR3 DNA follows: TGTGCCGGGGGGTTTCAGGAGCAGTTCTTC. This chain connects TRBV14 to TRBJ2-1, with D perhaps TRBD2 (6 bases). Germline values: CDR1 SGHDN, CDR2 FVKESK. The length of the CDR3 is 10 residues. With 11 bases removed from V and 10 bases from J, the gap between germline ends came to 12 bases.

The V gene is TRBV18, the J gene TRBJ2-3; 7 bases match TRBD2. Germline V gene sequence: CDR1 KGHSH, CDR2 LQKENI. The CDR3 is 15 residues long. V was pared by 2 bases and J by 4 bases, with 6 bases of the junction left unmatched. The CDR3 sequence: CASSPMGGPADTQYF. CDR3 nucleotide sequence: TGTGCCAGCTCACCAATGGGAGGGCCAGCAGATACGCAGTATTTT.

V is TRBV6-5 and J is TRBJ2-7; no definite D call. V was pared by 0 bases and J by 0 bases, with 6 bases between. The germline gives CDR1 MNHEY, CDR2 SVGAGI. The CDR3 is 14 residues long. The CDR3 region is CASSYSLGSYEQYF. The CDR3 DNA reads as TGTGCCAGCAGTTACTCGCTGGGCTCCTACGAGCAGTACTTC.